This T cell receptor beta chain was recorded in a study of identifying expanded T cells in peripheral blood. With regard to this clone: Its antigen remains unidentified.

Study conclusions and caveats: Differentially abundant clones: 1 to 1.5 between replicates, about 16 at roughly 2 weeks, over 18 at four. Variance in clone template counts between roughly two-week samples significantly increased with total template count across all healthy donors.

Collection occurred without any documented infections or immune events in donors. The data were produced by immunoSEQ multiplex PCR, yet TCRdb's version contains in-frame clones alone and is incomplete. The top ten hold around 20% of the sample, which has tens of thousands of clones, more than 70% seen once. The CDR3 covers 13 residues. The V call is TRBV21-1, the J call TRBJ2-7. TRBV21-1 is a listed pseudogene. The TCR was taken from a person aged 18 to 75 in good health. The sequenced sample was blood. In nucleotides, the CDR3 is TGTGCCAGCCGGGACCTTCGCTCCTACGAGCAGTACTTC. It yields the protein CASRDLRSYEQYF.